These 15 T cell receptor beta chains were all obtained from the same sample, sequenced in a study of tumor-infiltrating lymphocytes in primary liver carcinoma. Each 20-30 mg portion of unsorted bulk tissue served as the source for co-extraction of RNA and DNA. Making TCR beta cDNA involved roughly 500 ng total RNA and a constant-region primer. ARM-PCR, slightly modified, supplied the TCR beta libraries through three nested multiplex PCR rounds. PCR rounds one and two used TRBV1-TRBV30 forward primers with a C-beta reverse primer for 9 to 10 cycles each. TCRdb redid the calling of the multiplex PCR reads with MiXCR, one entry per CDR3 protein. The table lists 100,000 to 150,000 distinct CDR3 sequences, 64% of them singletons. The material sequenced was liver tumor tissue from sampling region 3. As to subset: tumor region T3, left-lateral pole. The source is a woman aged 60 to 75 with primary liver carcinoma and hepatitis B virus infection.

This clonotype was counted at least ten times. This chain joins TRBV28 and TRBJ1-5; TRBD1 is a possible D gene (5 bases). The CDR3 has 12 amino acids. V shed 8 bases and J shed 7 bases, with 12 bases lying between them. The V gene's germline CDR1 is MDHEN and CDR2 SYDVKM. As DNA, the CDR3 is TGTGCCAGCTGGGCGGGGCACCAGCCCCAGCATTTT. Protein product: CASWAGHQPQHF.

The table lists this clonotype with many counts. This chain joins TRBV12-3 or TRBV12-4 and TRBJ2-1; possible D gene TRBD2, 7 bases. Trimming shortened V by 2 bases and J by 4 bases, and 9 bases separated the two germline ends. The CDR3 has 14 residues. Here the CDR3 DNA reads TGTGCCAGCAGTTTAAGGGGGGGTTACAATGAGCAGTTCTTC. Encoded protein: CASSLRGGYNEQFF.

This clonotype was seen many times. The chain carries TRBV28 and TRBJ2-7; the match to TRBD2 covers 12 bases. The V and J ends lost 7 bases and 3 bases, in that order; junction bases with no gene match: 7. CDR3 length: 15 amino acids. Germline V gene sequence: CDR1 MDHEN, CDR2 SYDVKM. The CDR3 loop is CASNSGTSGLYEQYF. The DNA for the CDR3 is TGTGCCAGCAACTCCGGGACTAGCGGGCTCTACGAGCAGTACTTC.

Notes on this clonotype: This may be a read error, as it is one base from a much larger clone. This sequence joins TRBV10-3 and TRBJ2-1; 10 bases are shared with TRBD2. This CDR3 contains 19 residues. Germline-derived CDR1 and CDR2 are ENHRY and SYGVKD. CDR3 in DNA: TGTACCATCAGTCCCATGACAGGGAGAAGCGGGAGGGCCTACAATGAGCAGTTCTTC. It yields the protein CTISPMTGRSGRAYNEQFF.

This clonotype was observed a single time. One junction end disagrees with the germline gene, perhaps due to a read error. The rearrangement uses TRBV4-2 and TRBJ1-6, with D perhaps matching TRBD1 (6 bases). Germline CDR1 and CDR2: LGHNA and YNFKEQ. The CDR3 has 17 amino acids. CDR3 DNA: TGTGTCAGCAGCCAACGTCCCCGCGGACGGGGGGCCTCACCCCTCCACTTT. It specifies CVSSQRPRGRGASPLHF.

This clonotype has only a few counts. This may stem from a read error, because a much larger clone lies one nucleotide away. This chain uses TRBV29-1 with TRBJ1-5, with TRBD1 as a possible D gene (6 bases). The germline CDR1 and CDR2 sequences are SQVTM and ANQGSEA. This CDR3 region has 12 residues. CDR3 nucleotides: TGCAGCGTCCAGGGGCCCAATCAGCCCCAGCAGTTT. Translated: CSVQGPNQPQQF.

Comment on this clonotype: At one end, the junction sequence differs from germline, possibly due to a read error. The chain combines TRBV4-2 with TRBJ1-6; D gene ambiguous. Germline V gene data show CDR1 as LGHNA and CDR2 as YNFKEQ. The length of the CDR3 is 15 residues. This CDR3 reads CASSQTAIRNSPLLF. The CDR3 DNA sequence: TGTGCCAGCAGTCAAACAGCGATTAGAAATTCACCCCTCCTCTTT.

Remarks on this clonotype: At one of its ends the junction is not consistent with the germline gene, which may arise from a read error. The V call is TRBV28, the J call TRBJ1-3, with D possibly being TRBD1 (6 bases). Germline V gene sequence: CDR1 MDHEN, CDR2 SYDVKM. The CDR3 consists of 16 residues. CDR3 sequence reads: CTSSTGFTGSADTIYF. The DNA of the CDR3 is TGTACCAGCAGTACGGGGTTTACAGGGAGTGCGGACACCATATATTTT. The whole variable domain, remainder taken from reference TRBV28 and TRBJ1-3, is DVKVTQSSRYLVKRTGEKVFLECVQDMDHENMFWYRQDPGLGLRLIYFSYDVKMKEKGDIPEGYSVSREKKERFSLILESASTNQTSMYLCTSSTGFTGSADTIYFGEGSWLTVV.

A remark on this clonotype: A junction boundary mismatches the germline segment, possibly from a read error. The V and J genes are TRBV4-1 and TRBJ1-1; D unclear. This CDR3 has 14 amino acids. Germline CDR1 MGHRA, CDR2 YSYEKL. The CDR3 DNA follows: TGCGCCAGCAGCCAAAGCCCGGGAGTAGACACTGAAGCTTTT. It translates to CASSQSPGVDTEAF.

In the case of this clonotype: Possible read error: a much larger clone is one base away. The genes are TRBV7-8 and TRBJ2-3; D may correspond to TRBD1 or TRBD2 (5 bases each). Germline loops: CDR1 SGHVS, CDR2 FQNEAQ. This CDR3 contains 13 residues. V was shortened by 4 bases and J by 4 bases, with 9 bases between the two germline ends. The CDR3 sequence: CASSSRGADTQYF. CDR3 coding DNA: TGTGCCAGCAGCTCTCGGGGCGCAGATACGCAGTATTTT.

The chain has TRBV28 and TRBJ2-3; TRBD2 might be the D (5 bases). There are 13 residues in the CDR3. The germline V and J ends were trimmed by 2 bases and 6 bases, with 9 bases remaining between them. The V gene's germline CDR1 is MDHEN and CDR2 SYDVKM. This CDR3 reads CASSLRLRDTQYF. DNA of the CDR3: TGTGCCAGCAGTTTACGACTAAGGGATACGCAGTATTTT.

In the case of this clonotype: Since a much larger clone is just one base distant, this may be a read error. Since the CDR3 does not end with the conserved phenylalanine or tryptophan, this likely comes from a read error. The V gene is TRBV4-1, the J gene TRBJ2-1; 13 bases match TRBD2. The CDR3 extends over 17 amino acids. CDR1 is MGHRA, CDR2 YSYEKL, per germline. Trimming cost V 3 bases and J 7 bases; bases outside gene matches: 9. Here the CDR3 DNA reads TGCGCCAGCAGCCAGAAACTTGGACTAGCGGGAGTAAATGAGCAGTTCTAC. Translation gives CASSQKLGLAGVNEQFY.

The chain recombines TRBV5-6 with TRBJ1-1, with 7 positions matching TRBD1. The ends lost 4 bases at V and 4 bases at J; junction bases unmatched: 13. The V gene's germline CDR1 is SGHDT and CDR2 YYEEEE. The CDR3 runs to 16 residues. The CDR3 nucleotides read TGTGCCAGCAGCATCTCGTGGGGCAGGGGGGGCACTGAAGCTTTCTTT. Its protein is CASSISWGRGGTEAFF.

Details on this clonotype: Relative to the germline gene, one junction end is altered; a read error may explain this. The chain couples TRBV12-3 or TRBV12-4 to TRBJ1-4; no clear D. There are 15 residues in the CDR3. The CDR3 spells CASSSSHGSHEKMFF. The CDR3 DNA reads TGTGCCAGCAGTTCCAGTCATGGGAGTCATGAAAAAATGTTTTTT.

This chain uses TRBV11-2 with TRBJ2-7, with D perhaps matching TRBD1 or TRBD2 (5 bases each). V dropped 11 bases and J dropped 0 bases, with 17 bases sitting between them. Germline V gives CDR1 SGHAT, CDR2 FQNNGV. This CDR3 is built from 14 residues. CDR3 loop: CACGWGGPSYEQYF. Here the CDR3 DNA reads TGTGCCTGCGGTTGGGGCGGGCCCTCCTACGAGCAGTACTTC.